This TCR beta chain was identified in a study of CD8 T cells in Susac syndrome. CDR1 is LGHNA and CDR2 is YSLEER in the germline V gene. Trimming took off 4 bases at V and 5 bases at J, with 21 bases between the two ends. This CDR3 contains 16 residues. With random hexamers, reverse transcription was performed on 0.5 to 1 ug of RNA. TCRdb re-called the immunoSEQ multiplex PCR reads through MiXCR, storing one row per CDR3 protein. The table shows 130,000 to 150,000 distinct CDR3 sequences, with around 94% occurring only once. The chain employs TRBV4-3 and TRBJ2-7; D may be TRBD1 (7 bases). The sample was CD8+ T cells from PBMCs. The origin of this receptor is a human donor in good health. CDR3 nucleotide sequence: TGCGCCAGCAGCCCGGAAGTGCGGGCCAGGGGGGACGAGCAGTACTTC. This translates into CASSPEVRARGDEQYF.